These 19 T cell receptor beta chains came from one sample sequenced in a study of T cell changes during pregnancy in multiple sclerosis. Clones were read by immunoSEQ multiplex PCR, and TCRdb kept only the in-frame ones, dropping some. This table has 35,000 to 40,000 clones, 90% appearing once. Sequencing was performed on peripheral blood, taken in the third trimester of pregnancy. All receptors derive from a female donor in good health, enrolled as a control in a pregnancy study.

The table lists this clone with a few counts. This rearrangement joins TRBV6-5 to TRBJ1-6, with TRBD1 matching 7 bases. This CDR3 has 13 residues. V gave up 5 bases and J gave up 7 bases; unmatched junction bases: 2. Germline V CDR1 and CDR2: MNHEY, SVGAGI. In DNA, the CDR3 is TGTGCCAGCAGTCTACAGGGGAATTCACCCCTCCACTTT. Amino acid sequence: CASSLQGNSPLHF.

The chain joins TRBV5-1 to TRBJ2-7; 7 bases agree with TRBD1. The CDR3 is 13 amino acids. J lost 5 bases, V lost 8 bases, and 10 bases had no gene match. Germline CDR1 SGHRS, CDR2 YFSETQ. The CDR3 loop reads CASSGTDRDEQYF. CDR3 in DNA: TGCGCCAGTTCCGGGACAGACAGGGACGAGCAGTACTTC.

The chain uses TRBV5-1 and TRBJ2-2, with 15 bases matching TRBD2. CDR1 and CDR2 from the germline V gene are SGHRS and YFSETQ. The CDR3 is made up of 18 amino acids. The J segment lost 4 bases and the V segment lost 3 bases, leaving 7 bases of the junction unmatched. CDR3: CASSSGLAGGSGTGELFF. The CDR3 nucleotides are TGCGCCAGCAGCTCGGGACTAGCGGGAGGAAGCGGCACCGGGGAGCTGTTTTTT.

This clone has a handful of counts. The chain joins TRBV7-9 to TRBJ1-6; the D gene is possibly TRBD1 (5 bases). The CDR3 sequence is 16 residues long. Germline V gene sequence: CDR1 SEHNR, CDR2 FQNEAQ (reference sequence). V was shortened by 1 base and J by 8 bases, with 15 bases between the two germline ends. As DNA, the CDR3 is TGTGCCAGCAGCTTAGGGAACTTAGTAGGGGATTCACCCCTCCACTTT. Its protein product is CASSLGNLVGDSPLHF.

J is TRBJ1-2 and V is TRBV5-6, with 10 bases fitting TRBD1. This CDR3 contains 14 residues. V lost 4 bases to trimming and J lost 6 bases; unmatched junction nucleotides: 6. From germline, CDR1 is SGHDT and CDR2 YYEEEE. The CDR3: CASSPWTGGHGYTF. DNA for the CDR3: TGTGCCAGCAGCCCGTGGACAGGGGGACATGGCTACACCTTC.

The CDR3 nucleotides are TGTGCCAGTAGAGAGGGAGGTAGGAATGAGCAGTTCTTC. It codes for CASREGGRNEQFF. The chain recombines TRBV19 with TRBJ2-1; perhaps TRBD2 as D (6 bases). The germline CDR1 and CDR2 sequences are LNHDA and SQIVND (reference sequence). This CDR3 comprises 13 residues. Trimming left V 6 bases short and J 7 bases short, with 13 bases between.

The chain recombines TRBV5-1 with TRBJ1-4; no clear D. The length of the CDR3 is 15 residues. V gave up 0 bases and J gave up 0 bases, with 6 bases separating them. The germline V gene has CDR1 SGHRS and CDR2 YFSETQ. The CDR3 sequence: CASSLDTATNEKLFF. For the CDR3, the DNA is TGCGCCAGCAGCTTGGACACCGCAACTAATGAAAAACTGTTTTTT. Full variable domain (rest looked up from reference TRBV5-1 and TRBJ1-4): KAGVTQTPRYLIKTRGQQVTLSCSPISGHRSVSWYQQTPGQGLQFLFEYFSETQRNKGNFPGRFSGRQFSNSRSEMNVSTLELGDSALYLCASSLDTATNEKLFFGSGTQLSVL.

CDR3 DNA sequence: TGTGCCAGCAGTTACTCGACGGGGGGGCCATCCTACGAGCAGTACTTC. This codes for CASSYSTGGPSYEQYF. This chain links TRBV6-6 with TRBJ2-7; 8 nucleotides agree with TRBD2. This CDR3 contains 16 residues. J lost 1 base, V lost 0 bases, and 5 bases had no gene match. CDR1 is MNHNY, CDR2 SVGAGI, per germline (reference sequence).

The chain carries TRBV4-1 and TRBJ1-2, with TRBD1 as a possible D gene (6 bases). V shed 3 bases and J shed 2 bases, with 13 bases lying between them. Germline V gives CDR1 MGHRA, CDR2 YSYEKL. The CDR3 sequence is 15 residues long. The CDR3, as DNA: TGCGCCAGCAGCCACGATAGCAGGGGAAACTATGGCTACACCTTC. Translated: CASSHDSRGNYGYTF.

The CDR3 is CASSPVPRGRNV. CDR3 DNA: TGCGCCAGCAGCCCGGTACCCAGGGGGCGTAACGTC. The J gene is TRBJ2-7, the V gene TRBV4-3; 8 bases fit TRBD1. Germline V gives CDR1 LGHNA, CDR2 YSLEER. The length of the CDR3 is 12 residues.

The chain combines TRBV5-4 with TRBJ2-3; possibly TRBD1 for D (5 bases). Between the trimmed V and J ends, which lost 0 bases and 6 bases, there was a span of 14 bases. Germline V gene data show CDR1 as SGHNT and CDR2 as YYREEE (reference sequence). The CDR3 is 15 residues long. The CDR3 region is CASSLASVNRDTQYF. The CDR3 nucleotides read TGTGCCAGCAGCTTGGCCTCGGTGAACAGGGATACGCAGTATTTT.

V is TRBV6-1 and J is TRBJ1-5, with TRBD1 matching 9 bases. Germline CDR1 and CDR2: MNHNS and SASEGT. V shed 4 bases, J shed 4 bases, and the junction held 5 bases outside the gene matches. The CDR3 is 15 residues long. CDR3 coding DNA: TGTGCCAGCAGTGCCGGGACAGGGAGTAATCAGCCCCAGCATTTT. Amino acids: CASSAGTGSNQPQHF.

The V call is TRBV11-2, the J call TRBJ2-2; 7 bases fit TRBD2. The V segment lost 2 bases and the J segment 6 bases; nucleotides outside the gene matches: 12. CDR1 and CDR2 from the germline V gene are SGHAT and FQNNGV. This CDR3 is built from 17 residues. CDR3 protein: CASSLLQSSRGAGELFF. CDR3 coding DNA: TGTGCCAGCAGCTTACTTCAATCTAGCCGGGGGGCCGGGGAGCTGTTTTTT.

The chain uses TRBV14 and TRBJ1-1; D might be TRBD1 (5 bases). The CDR3 totals 13 residues. V gave up 4 bases and J gave up 6 bases, with 12 bases separating them. Germline loops: CDR1 SGHDN, CDR2 FVKESK. CDR3 in DNA: TGTGCCAGCAGCCGTCAACTCAGGGCTGAAGCTTTCTTT. Translation gives CASSRQLRAEAFF.

This clone was counted once. The chain couples TRBV29-1 to TRBJ2-2; D might be TRBD2 (5 bases). The CDR3 sequence is 13 residues long. V was pared by 8 bases and J by 4 bases, with 14 bases between. Germline V CDR1 and CDR2: SQVTM, ANQGSEA. CDR3 DNA sequence: TGCAGCTCCCGGGATTCCTCCACCGGGGAGCTGTTTTTT. The encoded protein is CSSRDSSTGELFF.

The V gene is TRBV7-6, the J gene TRBJ1-1, with D tentatively TRBD1 (5 bases). The V and J ends lost 3 bases and 4 bases respectively, with 9 bases between them. Germline V gives CDR1 SGHVS, CDR2 FNYEAQ. The CDR3 loop spans 13 amino acids. Here the CDR3 reads CASSLQGGTEAFF. For the CDR3, the DNA is TGTGCCAGCAGCTTGCAGGGTGGCACTGAAGCTTTCTTT.

V is TRBV7-9 and J is TRBJ1-6; possibly TRBD1 for D (6 bases). This CDR3 is 15 amino acids long. Germline V gene sequence: CDR1 SEHNR, CDR2 FQNEAQ (reference sequence). V gave up 8 bases and J gave up 4 bases, with 15 bases separating them. CDR3 DNA sequence: TGTGCCAGCGGCCGGGGGGGCTCTTATAATTCACCCCTCCACTTT. Its protein product is CASGRGGSYNSPLHF.

J is TRBJ1-1 and V is TRBV11-2, with a possible D match to TRBD1 (5 bases). The germline V gene encodes CDR1 SGHAT and CDR2 FQNNGV. The CDR3 has 13 amino acids. V was cut by 5 bases and J by 7 bases, with 14 bases left in between. This chain's CDR3 is CASSPRGGDEAFF. DNA for the CDR3: TGTGCCAGCAGCCCTAGGGGAGGGGATGAAGCTTTCTTT.

J is TRBJ1-1 and V is TRBV7-9; TRBD1 is a possible D gene (6 bases). The CDR3 loop spans 15 amino acids. From germline, CDR1 is SEHNR and CDR2 FQNEAQ (reference sequence). V lost 6 bases to trimming and J lost 0 bases, with 14 bases between them. CDR3: CASRPGQWLNTEAFF. Written as DNA, the CDR3 is TGTGCCAGCAGACCCGGACAGTGGCTGAACACTGAAGCTTTCTTT.